One and the same sample provided the 10 T cell receptor beta chains below, sequenced in a study of blood T cells in healthy people across ages (dated by TCRdb to 2015 to 2017). Preparation of the library involved 5' RACE. TCRdb names Illumina HiSeq 2500 as the instrument used. The second PCR ran for roughly 7 to 12 cycles and used a J-beta primer mix along with a sample-barcoded 5' primer. Using fastp at Q25 and MiXCR, TCRdb reprocessed the public reads and kept productive beta chains. Merged by CDR3 protein, the rows form single entries marked with the most common genes and DNA. The sample includes about 970,000 distinct CDR3 sequences, with around 54% observed a single time. The top ten clonotypes cover 20% to 25% of the sample. Specimen: blood. These receptors all come from a woman aged 60-75 years in good health.

This clonotype occurred a few times. The chain joins TRBV29-1 to TRBJ2-3; TRBD1 aligns across 7 bases. J gave up 2 bases and V 4 bases, and 6 bases lay outside the gene matches. The germline gives CDR1 SQVTM, CDR2 ANQGSEA. The CDR3 totals 14 residues. The CDR3 reads CSVGAGGFTDTQYF. The DNA of the CDR3 is TGCAGCGTTGGGGCAGGGGGTTTCACAGATACGCAGTATTTT.

The rearrangement joins TRBV20-1 to TRBJ1-4; D uncertain. Trimming shortened V by 2 bases and J by 5 bases, and 12 bases separated the two germline ends. Germline V CDR1 and CDR2: DFQATT, SNEGSKA (reference sequence). The CDR3 contains 14 residues. DNA of the CDR3: TGCAGTGCTAGAACCTCCGCCCAAAATGAAAAACTGTTTTTT. Protein: CSARTSAQNEKLFF.

J is TRBJ2-4 and V is TRBV6-6, with TRBD1 matching over 9 bases. The germline V gene has CDR1 MNHNY and CDR2 SVGAGI (reference sequence). Trimming cost V 6 bases and J 1 base; bases outside gene matches: 10. The CDR3 consists of 17 residues. CDR3 in DNA: TGTGCCAGCAGCGATCCCGGGGACAGGGTTGCCAAAAACATTCAGTACTTC. It translates to CASSDPGDRVAKNIQYF.

This clonotype was detected only once. V is TRBV9 and J is TRBJ2-1, with 7 bases that match TRBD1. In germline, CDR1 is SGDLS, CDR2 YYNGEE. The CDR3 is 15 residues long. V shed 0 bases and J 3 bases; nucleotides not matched to a gene: 3. CDR3 loop: CASSVVSGGYNEQFF. CDR3 nucleotide sequence: TGTGCCAGCAGCGTAGTGTCAGGGGGCTACAATGAGCAGTTCTTC.

The chain links TRBV11-2 to TRBJ2-1, with D perhaps matching TRBD2 (5 bases). The CDR3 runs 15 residues. V was cut by 4 bases and J by 6 bases, with 16 bases left in between. CDR1 and CDR2 (germline): SGHAT, FQNNGV. The CDR3 loop reads CASSWERADSNEQFF. CDR3 coding DNA: TGTGCCAGCAGCTGGGAACGAGCGGACTCCAATGAGCAGTTCTTC.

The chain recombines TRBV2 with TRBJ1-5, with TRBD1 matching over 7 bases. The germline V gene encodes CDR1 SNHLY and CDR2 FYNNEI. The CDR3 spans 14 residues. With 4 bases clipped from V and 6 bases from J, the junction kept 6 bases outside the gene matches. Written as DNA, the CDR3 is TGTGCCAGCAGTGGATCCGGGACAGTTCAGCCCCAGCATTTT. Its translation is CASSGSGTVQPQHF.

This chain uses TRBV4-1 with TRBJ2-2; D is uncertain. V was shortened by 1 base and J by 7 bases, with 13 bases between the two germline ends. The CDR3 totals 15 residues. CDR1 MGHRA and CDR2 YSYEKL come from the germline V gene. The CDR3: CASSQVSEAGGELFF. Here the CDR3 DNA reads TGCGCCAGCAGCCAAGTGTCTGAGGCTGGCGGGGAGCTGTTTTTT.

This clonotype was recorded a few times. This chain uses TRBV6-5 with TRBJ2-1; the D gene is possibly TRBD2 (5 bases). The V gene lost 0 bases and the J gene lost 5 bases, with 11 bases spanning the gap. The CDR3 length is 15 residues. Germline lookup yields CDR1 MNHEY and CDR2 SVGAGI. This chain's CDR3 is CASSYSRGRNNEQFF. CDR3 DNA sequence: TGTGCCAGCAGTTACTCAAGAGGGAGAAACAATGAGCAGTTCTTC.

This rearrangement joins TRBV4-1 to TRBJ1-1; 10 bases align to TRBD1. The CDR3 contains 18 residues. Unmatched junction bases numbered 15, after V lost 3 bases and J lost 5 bases. Germline CDR1 MGHRA, CDR2 YSYEKL. The CDR3 loop reads CASSHRTGTGDFKTEAFF. Here the CDR3 DNA reads TGCGCCAGCAGCCATCGCACCGGGACAGGGGATTTTAAGACTGAAGCTTTCTTT.

The chain has TRBV3-1 and TRBJ2-1, with D maybe TRBD1 (5 bases). Trimming removed 1 base from V and 13 bases from J, with 20 bases in between. Germline-derived CDR1 and CDR2 are LGHDT and YNNKEL (reference sequence). This CDR3 is built from 15 residues. The CDR3 region has the DNA TGTGCCAGCAGCCAAGGCCGACAGCACCAAGAGACCCAGTTCTTC. Translation gives CASSQGRQHQETQFF.